This TCR beta chain was identified during a study of beta chain features in type 1 diabetes. Study-wide results and limits: In type 1 diabetes patients, VDJ junctions had fewer insertions; deletions at these junctions were more frequent. TCRB repertoires of naive, central memory and Treg cells appeared more similar among patients than among healthy donors.

As every portion of the isolated RNA was reverse transcribed, the sequencing read expressed TCRB transcripts. Naive, central memory and regulatory T cell samples produced a mean of approximately 3.9 million reads. Some clones are missing from TCRdb's copy, which holds only in-frame ones; the method was immunoSEQ multiplex PCR. The repertoire holds some 900,000 clones, roughly 15% seen once, with around 0.02% in the top ten. Details on this clone: Its antigen remains unidentified.

CDR1 is SGHRS, CDR2 YFSETQ, per germline. The V and J ends lost 0 bases and 4 bases, in that order; junction bases with no gene match: 4. The CDR3 has 15 residues. Each of the sorted populations had a purity greater than 95%. Sequencing was carried out using naive CD4+ T cells from blood. This receptor was identified in a woman between 18 and 29 years old in good health. The V and J genes are TRBV5-1 and TRBJ2-1; 7 bases agree with TRBD2. The CDR3 loop reads CASSLVGGPYNEQFF. CDR3 nucleotides: TGCGCCAGCAGCTTGGTGGGAGGGCCATACAATGAGCAGTTCTTC.